This TCR beta chain was recovered during a study of shared clonotypes between healthy human individuals. At the level of the study: Per donor, CD8 memory used one plate, CD8 naive used two, CD4 memory used three and CD4 naive used three.

The CDR3 length is 15 residues. Germline V gives CDR1 LGHNA, CDR2 YNFKEQ. V was clipped by 4 bases and J by 0 bases, with 12 bases between them. Every one of the donors was a Caucasian adult that lived in Nashville, Tennessee. Assay: immunoSEQ multiplex PCR; the TCRdb copy retains only in-frame clones and omits some. This table has roughly 2.2 million clones, approximately 95% appearing once. The source material was naive CD4+ T cells from PBMCs. The sample's subset: CD45RA+ positively selected. The V and J genes are TRBV4-2 and TRBJ1-2; D unclear. The receptor comes from a young man in good health. Some clones in this sample may be carry-over from other donors' samples. In DNA form, the CDR3 reads TGTGCCAGCAGCCCCTCGATTGAGCCTAACTATGGCTACACCTTC. As protein: CASSPSIEPNYGYTF.